These T cell receptor beta chains were read from a single sample in a study of beta chain features in type 1 diabetes. The assay was immunoSEQ multiplex PCR, and TCRdb's table has in-frame clones only and misses some. The data contain roughly 340,000 clones, over 10% of them seen just once; the ten biggest clones take up around 0.0099%. Source material: naive CD4+ T cells from blood. The receptors were sampled from a woman aged 18-29 years with type 1 diabetes. CDR3s include the opening cysteine and the closing phenylalanine or tryptophan. The order of the fields is CDR3 DNA, CDR3 protein, D gene, clone size, V gene, J gene. D genes are given only for firm matches. Size is stated for part of the rows, as once, few or many counts, or as a class when the clone is expanded.

cdr3_nt: TGTGCCAGCAGCACCGGGACTGAAGCTTTCTTT
cdr3_aa: CASSTGTEAFF
d_call: .
clone_size: .
v_call: TRBV7-2
j_call: TRBJ1-1

cdr3_nt: TGTGCCAGCAGGACCGGGGGGGCCGGCACTGAAGCTTTCTTT
cdr3_aa: CASRTGGAGTEAFF
d_call: .
clone_size: once
v_call: TRBV2
j_call: TRBJ1-1

cdr3_nt: TGTGCCAGCAGCTTAGCAGGGGCTAAAGAGACCCAGTACTTC
cdr3_aa: CASSLAGAKETQYF
d_call: .
clone_size: .
v_call: TRBV7-9
j_call: TRBJ2-5

cdr3_nt: TGTGCCTGGAGTGCGGGACTAGCGTCGGAGACCCAGTACTTC
cdr3_aa: CAWSAGLASETQYF
d_call: TRBD2
clone_size: .
v_call: TRBV30
j_call: TRBJ2-5

cdr3_nt: TGTGCCACCGAAGGGGGCCAGGAGCAGTACTTC
cdr3_aa: CATEGGQEQYF
d_call: TRBD1
clone_size: .
v_call: TRBV7-9
j_call: TRBJ2-7

cdr3_nt: TGTGCCAGCAGCGCCCCAGGGGGAGAGACCCAGTACTTC
cdr3_aa: CASSAPGGETQYF
d_call: TRBD1
clone_size: .
v_call: TRBV11-2
j_call: TRBJ2-5

cdr3_nt: TGTGCCTGGAGCGAAGGAAGGGGCTCTGGAAACACCATATATTTT
cdr3_aa: CAWSEGRGSGNTIYF
d_call: .
clone_size: .
v_call: TRBV30
j_call: TRBJ1-3

cdr3_nt: TGCAGCGTTGAATCAGGACTAGGGCTGAACACCGGGGAGCTGTTTTTT
cdr3_aa: CSVESGLGLNTGELFF
d_call: TRBD2
clone_size: .
v_call: TRBV29-1
j_call: TRBJ2-2

cdr3_nt: TGTGCCAGCAGCAGGGACAGGGGACACGAGCAGTACTTC
cdr3_aa: CASSRDRGHEQYF
d_call: TRBD1
clone_size: few
v_call: TRBV6-6
j_call: TRBJ2-7

cdr3_nt: TGTGCCAGTAGTAACAGGGGAAACACTGAAGCTTTCTTT
cdr3_aa: CASSNRGNTEAFF
d_call: TRBD1
clone_size: .
v_call: TRBV19
j_call: TRBJ1-1

cdr3_nt: TGTGCCACCCAAGTTGCCGGGACAGGGTTATACGAGCAGTACTTC
cdr3_aa: CATQVAGTGLYEQYF
d_call: TRBD1
clone_size: .
v_call: TRBV28
j_call: TRBJ2-7

cdr3_nt: TGTGCCAGTAGTATAGTTGCGGCTCAAGAGACCCAGTACTTC
cdr3_aa: CASSIVAAQETQYF
d_call: .
clone_size: .
v_call: TRBV19
j_call: TRBJ2-5

cdr3_nt: TGTGCCACCCAAGAAGGGACAGGCTACGAGCAGTACTTC
cdr3_aa: CATQEGTGYEQYF
d_call: TRBD1
clone_size: few
v_call: TRBV28
j_call: TRBJ2-7

cdr3_nt: TGTGCCAGCAGCATTACAGGGGGCGCGAGGACAGATACGCAGTATTTT
cdr3_aa: CASSITGGARTDTQYF
d_call: TRBD1
clone_size: few
v_call: TRBV9
j_call: TRBJ2-3

cdr3_nt: TGTGCCAGCGTACTCGGGACAGGAAATGAAAAACTGTTTTTT
cdr3_aa: CASVLGTGNEKLFF
d_call: TRBD1
clone_size: few
v_call: TRBV7-9
j_call: TRBJ1-4

cdr3_nt: TGTGCCAGCAGCCCTCGCGGTAGCGGACCCTACGAGCAGTACTTC
cdr3_aa: CASSPRGSGPYEQYF
d_call: .
clone_size: .
v_call: TRBV9
j_call: TRBJ2-7

cdr3_nt: TGTGCCAGCTCACCCCCCCTAGAGACCCAGTACTTC
cdr3_aa: CASSPPLETQYF
d_call: .
clone_size: few
v_call: TRBV18
j_call: TRBJ2-5

cdr3_nt: TGTGCCACCAGCAGAGATCCGGGAAACACCATATATTTT
cdr3_aa: CATSRDPGNTIYF
d_call: .
clone_size: few
v_call: TRBV15
j_call: TRBJ1-3

cdr3_nt: TGCAGCGTCCAACGGGACTACGAGCAGTACTTC
cdr3_aa: CSVQRDYEQYF
d_call: .
clone_size: few
v_call: TRBV29-1
j_call: TRBJ2-7

cdr3_nt: TGTGCCAGCAGAGACCGACAGGGAGATGGCTACACCTTC
cdr3_aa: CASRDRQGDGYTF
d_call: TRBD1
clone_size: .
v_call: TRBV14
j_call: TRBJ1-2

cdr3_nt: TGCGCCAGCAGCCGCCCAGCGGGAGATACCCAGTACTTC
cdr3_aa: CASSRPAGDTQYF
d_call: TRBD2
clone_size: .
v_call: TRBV4-1
j_call: TRBJ2-5

cdr3_nt: TGTGCCAGCAGTTATGGCGGTTTGAACACTGAAGCTTTCTTT
cdr3_aa: CASSYGGLNTEAFF
d_call: .
clone_size: once
v_call: TRBV6-5
j_call: TRBJ1-1

cdr3_nt: TGCGCCAGCAGCCCGGGACTAGCTGGAGACAATGAGCAGTTCTTC
cdr3_aa: CASSPGLAGDNEQFF
d_call: TRBD2
clone_size: few
v_call: TRBV5-1
j_call: TRBJ2-1

cdr3_nt: TGTGCCAGCAGCGCCGGCCAAGAGACCCAGTACTTC
cdr3_aa: CASSAGQETQYF
d_call: .
clone_size: .
v_call: TRBV7-6
j_call: TRBJ2-5

cdr3_nt: TGTGCCAGTAGTAACCTAGCGGGGGGCTCCTACAATGAGCAGTTCTTC
cdr3_aa: CASSNLAGGSYNEQFF
d_call: TRBD2
clone_size: .
v_call: TRBV19
j_call: TRBJ2-1

cdr3_nt: TGCGCCAGCAGCCAAGAGGGAACCTTTGAGAGGGCTGAGCAGTTCTTC
cdr3_aa: CASSQEGTFERAEQFF
d_call: .
clone_size: few
v_call: TRBV4-1
j_call: TRBJ2-1

cdr3_nt: TGTGCCAGTAGTATAGATTTGAGAGGGGAGCTGTTTTTT
cdr3_aa: CASSIDLRGELFF
d_call: .
clone_size: once
v_call: TRBV19
j_call: TRBJ2-2

cdr3_nt: TGTGCCAGTAGTATTCGAGGTGAGCAGTTCTTC
cdr3_aa: CASSIRGEQFF
d_call: .
clone_size: few
v_call: TRBV19
j_call: TRBJ2-1

cdr3_nt: TGTGCCAGCAGGCAACAAATGAACACTGAAGCTTTCTTT
cdr3_aa: CASRQQMNTEAFF
d_call: .
clone_size: .
v_call: TRBV6-6
j_call: TRBJ1-1

cdr3_nt: TGTGCCAGCAGCTTCACTAGCGGGGCCTCCTACGAGCAGTACTTC
cdr3_aa: CASSFTSGASYEQYF
d_call: TRBD2
clone_size: .
v_call: TRBV7-2
j_call: TRBJ2-7

cdr3_nt: TGTGCCAGCAGCTTACGAGGCTCCTACGAGCAGTACTTC
cdr3_aa: CASSLRGSYEQYF
d_call: .
clone_size: few
v_call: TRBV7-9
j_call: TRBJ2-7

cdr3_nt: TGTGCCAGCGCAGGGGGTAGGGAGCAGTACTTC
cdr3_aa: CASAGGREQYF
d_call: TRBD1
clone_size: .
v_call: TRBV6-5
j_call: TRBJ2-7

cdr3_nt: TGTGCCAGCAGCCACACCTATGGCTACACCTTC
cdr3_aa: CASSHTYGYTF
d_call: .
clone_size: .
v_call: TRBV7-9
j_call: TRBJ1-2

cdr3_nt: TGTGCCAGCTCACCGAGGCAGGGCGGTGAAAAACTGTTTTTT
cdr3_aa: CASSPRQGGEKLFF
d_call: .
clone_size: .
v_call: TRBV18
j_call: TRBJ1-4

cdr3_nt: TGCGCCAGCAGCTGGCGGGGCGATAGCACAGATACGCAGTATTTT
cdr3_aa: CASSWRGDSTDTQYF
d_call: .
clone_size: .
v_call: TRBV5-1
j_call: TRBJ2-3

cdr3_nt: TGTGCCAGCAGCCGCGGGGTAGATCGAGCCAAAAACATTCAGTACTTC
cdr3_aa: CASSRGVDRAKNIQYF
d_call: .
clone_size: few
v_call: TRBV7-9
j_call: TRBJ2-4

cdr3_nt: TGTGCCAGCCGCACCGGGACAGGGTTCAACAATGAGCAGTTCTTC
cdr3_aa: CASRTGTGFNNEQFF
d_call: TRBD1
clone_size: .
v_call: TRBV19
j_call: TRBJ2-1

cdr3_nt: TGTGCCAGCAGCTCGGGACAGGGGACCAAGGAGACCCAGTACTTC
cdr3_aa: CASSSGQGTKETQYF
d_call: TRBD1
clone_size: few
v_call: TRBV7-2
j_call: TRBJ2-5

cdr3_nt: TGTGCCTGGAGTACCCGACAGGGTTGGGTCGATGGCTACACCTTC
cdr3_aa: CAWSTRQGWVDGYTF
d_call: TRBD1
clone_size: few
v_call: TRBV30
j_call: TRBJ1-2

cdr3_nt: TGTGCCAGCAGCCCGAGGGACAGCCCCCGTGGTACGCAGTATTTT
cdr3_aa: CASSPRDSPRGTQYF
d_call: TRBD1
clone_size: few
v_call: TRBV11-2
j_call: TRBJ2-3

cdr3_nt: TGCAGCGTTGAAGAACGACAGAACTTGAACACTGAAGCTTTCTTT
cdr3_aa: CSVEERQNLNTEAFF
d_call: .
clone_size: few
v_call: TRBV29-1
j_call: TRBJ1-1

cdr3_nt: TGTGCCAGCAGTTCCCGGTCCCGCAATCAGCCCCAGCATTTT
cdr3_aa: CASSSRSRNQPQHF
d_call: .
clone_size: .
v_call: TRBV27
j_call: TRBJ1-5

cdr3_nt: TGTGCCAGCAGCCAAGATTCCCAGCTGGGGGCAATTGGAAACACCATATATTTT
cdr3_aa: CASSQDSQLGAIGNTIYF
d_call: .
clone_size: .
v_call: TRBV4-2
j_call: TRBJ1-3

cdr3_nt: TGTGCCAGCAGCTTCCAGGGGTACTCTAACTATGGCTACACCTTC
cdr3_aa: CASSFQGYSNYGYTF
d_call: .
clone_size: .
v_call: TRBV11-2
j_call: TRBJ1-2

cdr3_nt: TGTGCCAGCAGCGGACAGGGCTCCTATAATTCACCCCTCCACTTT
cdr3_aa: CASSGQGSYNSPLHF
d_call: TRBD1
clone_size: few
v_call: TRBV2
j_call: TRBJ1-6

cdr3_nt: TGTGCCTGGACTTCTAAGGGGCACTACGAGCAGTACTTC
cdr3_aa: CAWTSKGHYEQYF
d_call: .
clone_size: once
v_call: TRBV30
j_call: TRBJ2-7

cdr3_nt: TGTGCCTGGGGGACAGGGGGAACTGAAGCTTTCTTT
cdr3_aa: CAWGTGGTEAFF
d_call: TRBD1
clone_size: .
v_call: TRBV30
j_call: TRBJ1-1

cdr3_nt: TGTGCCAGCAGCTTACCGCGACTAGCGGGGGACACAGATACGCAGTATTTT
cdr3_aa: CASSLPRLAGDTDTQYF
d_call: TRBD2
clone_size: .
v_call: TRBV7-6
j_call: TRBJ2-3

cdr3_nt: TGTGCCAGCAGTTGGAGTTGGGACAGCTACGAGCAGTACTTC
cdr3_aa: CASSWSWDSYEQYF
d_call: TRBD1
clone_size: .
v_call: TRBV7-2
j_call: TRBJ2-7

cdr3_nt: TGTGCCAGCAGCCCTAGACTAGCGGGGACCACCTCTGGGGCCAACGTCCTGACTTTC
cdr3_aa: CASSPRLAGTTSGANVLTF
d_call: TRBD2
clone_size: few
v_call: TRBV7-9
j_call: TRBJ2-6

cdr3_nt: TGCGCCAGCAGCTCCAGGGGGGATGAGCAGTTCTTC
cdr3_aa: CASSSRGDEQFF
d_call: .
clone_size: .
v_call: TRBV5-1
j_call: TRBJ2-1